The 22 T cell receptor beta chains below all came from one sample that was sequenced in a study of cytomegalovirus exposure and HLA in healthy donors. Primers for the PCR totalled 60 Vbeta and 13 Jbeta. Profiled with immunoSEQ multiplex PCR; TCRdb holds only in-frame clones, not every one. The sample includes 130,000 to 150,000 clones, about four fifths seen only once; the top ten take approximately 2.5%. The material sequenced was PBMCs. The source of these receptors is a young woman in good health and CMV-seropositive.

The chain is built from TRBV6-1 and TRBJ2-1; D is ambiguous. The CDR3 is 14 residues long. The V end was cut by 2 bases, the J end by 0 bases, with 5 bases between. Germline CDR1 reads MNHNS; CDR2 reads SASEGT. The CDR3 nucleotides are TGTGCCAGCAGTGAACTATTCTCCTACAATGAGCAGTTCTTC. Encoded protein: CASSELFSYNEQFF.

The rearrangement joins TRBV5-1 to TRBJ2-3, with D perhaps TRBD1 (6 bases). The CDR3 totals 16 residues. V was pared by 4 bases and J by 1 base, with 16 bases between. Per germline, CDR1 SGHRS and CDR2 YFSETQ. The CDR3 sequence: CASSQTGYGGTDTQYF. DNA of the CDR3: TGCGCCAGCAGCCAGACAGGATATGGGGGCACAGATACGCAGTATTTT.

The chain has TRBV7-9 and TRBJ1-2; D is perhaps TRBD1 (6 bases). V lost 6 bases to trimming and J lost 6 bases, with 20 bases between them. The V gene's germline CDR1 is SEHNR and CDR2 FQNEAQ (reference sequence). The length of the CDR3 is 15 residues. The CDR3 DNA reads as TGTGCCAGCAGTAACGGACAGCTTTACCTCAATGGCTACACCTTC. This codes for CASSNGQLYLNGYTF.

The chain combines TRBV15 with TRBJ2-7; D is unclear. The V end was cut by 0 bases, the J end by 6 bases, with 9 bases between. CDR1 LNHNV and CDR2 YYDKDF come from the germline V gene (reference sequence). There are 13 residues in the CDR3. CDR3 region: CATSRDLGVEQYF. The CDR3 DNA is TGTGCCACCAGCAGAGATTTAGGAGTCGAGCAGTACTTC. The full variable domain, rest sourced from reference TRBV15 and TRBJ2-7, is DAMVIQNPRYQVTQFGKPVTLSCSQTLNHNVMYWYQQKSSQAPKLLFHYYDKDFNNEADTPDNFQSRRPNTSFCFLDIRSPGLGDTAMYLCATSRDLGVEQYFGPGTRLTVT.

To note about this clone: The junction shows a germline mismatch at one end, possibly a read error. The chain couples TRBV4-3 to TRBJ1-2, with 11 bases matching TRBD1. The germline gives CDR1 LGHNA, CDR2 YSLEER. The CDR3 consists of 17 residues. For the CDR3, the DNA is TGCGCCAGCAGCCAAGCGGACAGGGGGCTTGTCCGCTATGTCTACACCTTC. Translation: CASSQADRGLVRYVYTF.

This chain uses TRBV27 with TRBJ1-1; the match to TRBD1 covers 7 bases. CDR3 size: 15 residues. Germline V lookup: CDR1 MNHEY, CDR2 SMNVEV (reference sequence). The V and J ends lost 5 bases and 4 bases, in that order; junction bases with no gene match: 10. The CDR3 protein is CASSPGDRRSTEAFF. The CDR3 DNA reads as TGTGCCAGCAGTCCGGGGGACAGACGGTCCACTGAAGCTTTCTTT.

The rearrangement uses TRBV11-2 and TRBJ1-1, with no clear D. Germline loops: CDR1 SGHAT, CDR2 FQNNGV. Trimming shortened V by 8 bases and J by 1 base, and 8 bases separated the two germline ends. This CDR3 region has 12 residues. The CDR3 here is CASWGGNTEAFF. CDR3 sequence (DNA): TGTGCCAGCTGGGGAGGGAACACTGAAGCTTTCTTT.

This rearrangement joins TRBV6-5 to TRBJ2-1, with 9 nucleotides matching TRBD2. The CDR3 contains 15 residues. Germline values: CDR1 MNHEY, CDR2 SVGAGI. V shed 6 bases, J shed 4 bases, and the junction held 7 bases outside the gene matches. This CDR3 is CASSRSGGPYNEQFF. As DNA, the CDR3 is TGTGCCAGCAGCCGGAGCGGGGGGCCATACAATGAGCAGTTCTTC.

This clone came up a few times. The rearrangement links TRBV6-6 to TRBJ2-7; 9 nucleotides match TRBD1. CDR3 size: 12 residues. V dropped 5 bases and J dropped 6; count of bases not matched to a gene: 2. The germline V gene has CDR1 MNHNY and CDR2 SVGAGI (reference sequence). The CDR3 sequence: CASSVTGGEQYF. The CDR3 region has the DNA TGTGCCAGCAGTGTGACAGGGGGCGAGCAGTACTTC.

This clone was picked up one time. The CDR3 DNA sequence: TGCGCCAGCAGCCAACAACAGGCCCCCTATGGCTACACCTTC. Translated: CASSQQQAPYGYTF. This chain connects TRBV4-1 to TRBJ1-2; D is possibly TRBD1 (5 bases). Trimming left V 2 bases short and J 4 bases short, with 11 bases between. The CDR3 consists of 14 residues. Per germline, CDR1 MGHRA and CDR2 YSYEKL.

The rearrangement joins TRBV4-1 to TRBJ2-1, with D perhaps TRBD2 (6 bases). The germline V and J ends were trimmed by 1 base and 2 bases, with 21 bases remaining between them. Germline V gene data show CDR1 as MGHRA and CDR2 as YSYEKL. The CDR3 covers 19 residues. Here the CDR3 reads CASSQGPMTRAPTYNEQFF. CDR3 sequence (DNA): TGCGCCAGCAGCCAAGGCCCGATGACTAGGGCCCCTACCTACAATGAGCAGTTCTTC.

V gene TRBV27 combines with J gene TRBJ1-6; tentatively, D is TRBD1 (6 bases). V lost 7 bases to trimming and J lost 0 bases, with 16 bases between them. CDR1 is MNHEY and CDR2 is SMNVEV in the germline V gene (reference sequence). The CDR3 covers 17 residues. CDR3 loop: CASTQRGHSSYNSPLHF. The CDR3 DNA is TGTGCCAGCACTCAAAGGGGACATAGCTCCTATAATTCACCCCTCCACTTT.

This clone was seen a handful of times. This chain connects TRBV6-1 to TRBJ1-6, with D possibly TRBD1 on 5 matching bases. The CDR3 is made up of 14 amino acids. Germline CDR1 MNHNS, CDR2 SASEGT. V lost 6 bases to trimming and J lost 7 bases, with 13 bases between them. The CDR3 nucleotides read TGTGCCAGCAGCTCGGGGGAGGAAAATTCACCCCTCCACTTT. Translated, it gives CASSSGEENSPLHF.

This chain joins TRBV10-1 and TRBJ2-3; 7 bases are a match to TRBD2. V lost 6 bases to trimming and J lost 1 base; unmatched junction nucleotides: 7. Germline V CDR1 and CDR2: WNHNN, SYGVQD (reference sequence). The CDR3 has 15 amino acids. The CDR3 is CASSPQAGGTDTQYF. DNA for the CDR3: TGCGCCAGCAGCCCCCAGGCGGGGGGCACAGATACGCAGTATTTT.

This chain links TRBV28 with TRBJ1-2; D perhaps matches TRBD1 (5 bases). Germline V gene data show CDR1 as MDHEN and CDR2 as SYDVKM. The CDR3 consists of 16 residues. V gave up 6 bases and J gave up 5 bases, with 22 bases separating them. In DNA, the CDR3 is TGTGCCAGCAGGGGAGGGGTAATGGGGGAACTGTATGGCTACACCTTC. It is translated as CASRGGVMGELYGYTF.

The genes are TRBV25-1 and TRBJ1-1; 8 nucleotides match TRBD1. Trimming at V came to 3 bases and at J to 9 bases, leaving 9 bases not matched to a gene. In germline, CDR1 is MGHDK, CDR2 SYGVNS. The CDR3 runs to 14 residues. CDR3 loop: CASSDPGQANKAFF. CDR3 in DNA: TGTGCCAGCAGTGATCCGGGACAGGCGAATAAAGCTTTCTTT.

This chain joins TRBV7-9 and TRBJ1-1; unclear D gene. CDR3 length equals 16 residues. The germline V and J ends were trimmed by 5 bases and 1 base, with 17 bases remaining between them. Germline V gene sequence: CDR1 SEHNR, CDR2 FQNEAQ (reference sequence). The CDR3 is CASSPRSDPGNTEAFF. The CDR3, as DNA: TGTGCCAGCAGCCCCAGATCGGATCCGGGGAACACTGAAGCTTTCTTT.

This rearrangement joins TRBV29-1 to TRBJ1-4; TRBD1 might be the D (5 bases). Trimming took 6 bases from V and 0 from J, leaving 11 bases between them. Germline values: CDR1 SQVTM, CDR2 ANQGSEA. The CDR3 consists of 14 residues. The CDR3 reads CSVGKGTTNEKLFF. CDR3 nucleotides: TGCAGCGTGGGAAAGGGGACAACTAATGAAAAACTGTTTTTT.

The gene calls are TRBV6-6 and TRBJ1-1; D remains unclear. This CDR3 is built from 14 residues. With 5 bases removed from V and 2 bases from J, the gap between germline ends came to 12 bases. Germline V gene sequence: CDR1 MNHNY, CDR2 SVGAGI (reference sequence). CDR3 in amino acids: CASSPDKRNTEAFF. The CDR3 DNA reads as TGTGCCAGCAGTCCCGACAAGAGAAACACTGAAGCTTTCTTT.

The sample holds one count of this clone. The chain joins TRBV5-1 to TRBJ1-4; maybe TRBD1 (6 bases). The CDR3 consists of 14 residues. The germline V and J ends were trimmed by 2 bases and 8 bases, with 13 bases remaining between them. CDR1 and CDR2 (germline): SGHRS, YFSETQ. The DNA for the CDR3 is TGCGCCAGCAGCTTTAGTCAGGGGAACGAAAAACTGTTTTTT. Residues: CASSFSQGNEKLFF.

V gene TRBV6-5 combines with J gene TRBJ2-1; 7 bases agree with TRBD1. The V gene end was trimmed by 4 bases and the J gene end by 8 bases; junction bases not matched to a gene: 11. This CDR3 is built from 15 residues. Germline lookup yields CDR1 MNHEY and CDR2 SVGAGI. The CDR3 DNA is TGTGCCAGCAGTTCCTTGGGACAGACTTTCCATGAGCAGTTCTTC. As protein: CASSSLGQTFHEQFF.

This clone appeared a single time. V is TRBV7-9 and J is TRBJ1-1, with D perhaps matching TRBD1 (6 bases). This CDR3 spans 14 amino acids. The germline gives CDR1 SEHNR, CDR2 FQNEAQ (reference sequence). Trimming took 4 bases from V and 1 from J, leaving 10 bases between them. CDR3 sequence: CASSSAGENTEAFF. Written as DNA, the CDR3 is TGTGCCAGCAGCTCGGCAGGGGAGAACACTGAAGCTTTCTTT.